This note documents a single T cell receptor (beta chain) sequence. The antigen remains unidentified. This record belongs to a study of beta chain features in type 1 diabetes. Study-level points and caveats: Moderate yet significant TCRB CDR3 shortening was seen in Type 1 diabetes patients in all four CD4+ subsets.

Expressed TCRB transcripts were sequenced because the isolated RNA had all been reverse transcribed beforehand. Sequenced by immunoSEQ multiplex PCR; TCRdb stores in-frame clones only, minus some. The table records hundreds of thousands of clones, around 9.7% of them present only once. Sort purity for all populations was recorded as exceeding 98%. The germline gives CDR1 SGHVT, CDR2 SQSDAQ. Trimming took 0 bases from V and 6 from J, leaving 7 bases between them. The length of the CDR3 is 13 residues. Sequencing was done on a sample of central memory CD4+ T cells from blood. This sequence was found in a man under 40 with type 1 diabetes. The chain uses TRBV7-4 and TRBJ2-3; weak D call: TRBD2 (6 bases). In DNA form, the CDR3 reads TGTGCCAGCAGCTTAGCGGAGGGGGATACGCAGTATTTT. Amino acid sequence: CASSLAEGDTQYF.